Here is one T cell receptor (beta chain) with its context. The data stem from a study of blood T cell repertoires in COVID-19. Study in general: The United States, Italy and Spain provided the acute and convalescent COVID-19 samples.

Germline CDR1 reads SGHAT; CDR2 reads FQNNGV. Trimming took off 5 bases at V and 7 bases at J, with 17 bases between the two ends. This CDR3 is built from 15 residues. In assigning cohorts, the study relied on participant-reported clinical history. Per the original methods: Reference gene primer amplification yielded estimated nucleated cell counts. Assay: immunoSEQ multiplex PCR; the TCRdb copy retains only in-frame clones and omits some. Clonal size and the V and J genes are those of that table, whereas D and trimming came from the DNA. The sample yields 310,000 or so clones, about 90% seen once. This rearrangement joins TRBV11-2 to TRBJ1-4, with a tentative D call TRBD1 (5 bases). The receptor's source is a woman aged 18-29 years with acute COVID-19. What was sequenced was PBMCs or T cells enriched from blood (not recorded which). The CDR3 sequence is CASSRNIGGGEKLFF. The CDR3, as DNA: TGTGCCAGCAGCCGAAACATCGGGGGGGGTGAAAAACTGTTTTTT.